These T cell receptor beta chains were read from a single sample in a study of T cell responses to AZD1222 COVID-19 vaccine. Data came from immunoSEQ multiplex PCR; TCRdb stores just in-frame clones and leaves some out. The table shows tens of thousands of clones, with approximately 80% occurring only once. Material: peripheral blood, obtained on day 0 of AZD1222 vaccination. The receptors here all came from an adult in good health. CDR3s include the opening cysteine and the closing phenylalanine or tryptophan. The D gene is left open where the match is weak. Part of the rows lack a size; the others show once, few, many or a class for expanded clones.

-,TRBV7-2,TRBJ2-4,-,TGTGCCAGCAGCTTAATGTCGGACATTCAGTACTTC,CASSLMSDIQYF
-,TRBV27,TRBJ1-1,TRBD1,TGTGCCAGCAGTAGGGACAGATCTCCTTCCGAAGCTTTCTTT,CASSRDRSPSEAFF
-,TRBV7-3,TRBJ2-2,-,TGTGCCAGCAGCCCCTTGGCCCAAAACACCGGGGAGCTGTTTTTT,CASSPLAQNTGELFF
-,TRBV21-1,TRBJ1-2,-,TGTGCCAGCGGCTCCCGGGACACCACTAACTATGGCTACACCTTC,CASGSRDTTNYGYTF
few,TRBV27,TRBJ1-4,-,TGTGCCAGCGCAGGGGTCGAAAAACTGTTTTTT,CASAGVEKLFF
-,TRBV9,TRBJ1-1,-,TGTGCCAGCAGCGCCGCCCTGGAGAACACTGAAGCTTTCTTT,CASSAALENTEAFF
once,TRBV18,TRBJ2-5,TRBD1,TGTGCCAGCTCACCGCGGACAGGGGGCCAAGAGACCCAGTACTTC,CASSPRTGGQETQYF
-,TRBV19,TRBJ2-2,TRBD1,TGTGCCAGTAGTATAAGTCAGAGGGGGACAGCAAGGCCAAACACCGGGGAGCTGTTTTTT,CASSISQRGTARPNTGELFF
-,TRBV7-9,TRBJ1-5,-,TGTGCCAGCAGCCAAGGAGGGGGAGGGGCCAGCAATCAGCCCCAGCATTTT,CASSQGGGGASNQPQHF
-,TRBV19,TRBJ1-5,TRBD1,TGTGCCAGTAAGGGGATGACAGGGTTCGGCAATCAGCCCCAGCATTTT,CASKGMTGFGNQPQHF
-,TRBV12-3/TRBV12-4,TRBJ2-7,-,TGTGCCAGCAGTTTAAGTACCTACGAGCAGTACTTC,CASSLSTYEQYF
-,TRBV27,TRBJ2-3,-,TGTGCCAGCTCCCCCCTTATGCCCACAGATACGCAGTATTTT,CASSPLMPTDTQYF
-,TRBV6-2/TRBV6-3,TRBJ2-1,-,TGTGCCAGCAGTACCTCCCCAGCGGCGAGCTCCTACAATGAGCAGTTCTTC,CASSTSPAASSYNEQFF
-,TRBV30,TRBJ1-4,-,TGTGCCTGGACTGACATCGGCAGGGTTGGAGAAAAACTGTTTTTT,CAWTDIGRVGEKLFF
-,TRBV30,TRBJ1-1,-,TGTGCCTGGAGCAGGACCCGAACCACTGAAGCTTTCTTT,CAWSRTRTTEAFF
-,TRBV6-6,TRBJ1-3,-,TGTGCCAGCAGTTACTCGTGGGATGGAAACACCATATATTTT,CASSYSWDGNTIYF
few,TRBV7-2,TRBJ2-7,-,TGTGCCAGCAGCCCTCGGACCTCCTACGAGCAGTACTTC,CASSPRTSYEQYF
-,TRBV5-5,TRBJ1-1,-,TGTGCCAGCCTTGAGAACACTGAAGCTTTCTTT,CASLENTEAFF
-,TRBV28,TRBJ1-1,TRBD1,TGTGCCAGCAGGATACCAATGGGACAGATGAACACTGAAGCTTTCTTT,CASRIPMGQMNTEAFF
-,TRBV6-2/TRBV6-3,TRBJ2-7,-,TGTGCCAGCAGTGTGGTGATTAGCGAGCAGTACTTC,CASSVVISEQYF
-,TRBV7-2,TRBJ1-2,TRBD1,TGTGCCAGCAGCCCCACAGGGGCCGGCTATGGCTACACCTTC,CASSPTGAGYGYTF
-,TRBV7-3,TRBJ2-7,-,TGTGCCAGCAGCCCGCAGGGGGGTTACTCCTACGAGCAGTACTTC,CASSPQGGYSYEQYF
-,TRBV19,TRBJ1-2,TRBD1,TGTGCCAGTAGTATCGGGACAGGGCCCTATGGCTACACCTTC,CASSIGTGPYGYTF
-,TRBV27,TRBJ2-1,-,TGTGCCAGCAGTCTAGGTTGGGCGTACAATGAGCAGTTCTTC,CASSLGWAYNEQFF
-,TRBV10-2,TRBJ1-1,-,TGCGCCAGCAGTGAAGGGAGGGGCACTGAAGCTTTCTTT,CASSEGRGTEAFF
-,TRBV6-5,TRBJ2-1,-,TGTGCCAGCAACCGAGTAGCGGCCTACAATGAGCAGTTCTTC,CASNRVAAYNEQFF
-,TRBV19,TRBJ1-2,-,TGTGCCAGTAGTATAGGGGGGAATGGCTACACCTTC,CASSIGGNGYTF
-,TRBV6-2/TRBV6-3,TRBJ2-7,TRBD1,TGTGCCAGCAGTCTCCCTTTGACAGGGCCCTACGAGCAGTACTTC,CASSLPLTGPYEQYF
-,TRBV11-2,TRBJ2-5,-,TGTGCCAGCAGAAAAGGACCCAACCAAGAGACCCAGTACTTC,CASRKGPNQETQYF
few,TRBV3-1/TRBV3-2,TRBJ1-6,-,TGTGCCAGCAGCTCGCGACGACCTGACAGAAATTCACCCCTCCACTTT,CASSSRRPDRNSPLHF
-,TRBV2,TRBJ1-6,-,TGTGCCAGCAGTGACAGCTCCTATAATTCACCCCTCCACTTT,CASSDSSYNSPLHF
once,TRBV3-1/TRBV3-2,TRBJ1-2,-,TGTGCCAGCAGCCAAGGAGGCAGGACAACCTATGGCTACACCTTC,CASSQGGRTTYGYTF
-,TRBV6-6,TRBJ1-3,-,TGTGCCAGCAGGCTCTCTGGAAACACCATATATTTT,CASRLSGNTIYF
-,TRBV6-5,TRBJ1-2,-,TGTGCCAGCAGTTACGCCCCGACGGGGGACTATGGCTACACCTTC,CASSYAPTGDYGYTF
-,TRBV6-2/TRBV6-3,TRBJ1-1,-,TGTGCCAGCAGTTACCGAGTAGGGACTGAAGCTTTCTTT,CASSYRVGTEAFF
-,TRBV5-1,TRBJ1-2,-,TGCGCCAGCAGCTTGCTTTTACCTGACACTAACTATGGCTACACCTTC,CASSLLLPDTNYGYTF
-,TRBV9,TRBJ2-5,-,TGTGCCAGCAGCCTGGGGGGGGCGACGGAGACCCAGTACTTC,CASSLGGATETQYF
few,TRBV14,TRBJ1-4,-,TGTGCCAGCAGCCAGGAACAGGGATCTGAAAAACTGTTTTTT,CASSQEQGSEKLFF
few,TRBV29-1,TRBJ1-2,-,TGCAGCGTTGATGGACCGGGGAATGGCTACACCTTC,CSVDGPGNGYTF
few,TRBV4-2,TRBJ1-3,-,TGTGCCAGCAGCCAAGATCAGAAAGCCTCTGGAAACACCATATATTTT,CASSQDQKASGNTIYF
medium-sized,TRBV6-2/TRBV6-3,TRBJ1-4,TRBD1,TGTGCCAGCAGTTACCAGACAGGGATAGTTCAAGATGAAAAACTGTTTTTT,CASSYQTGIVQDEKLFF
-,TRBV29-1,TRBJ1-3,-,TGCAGCGTCTTGACTCCACGCTCTGGAAACACCATATATTTT,CSVLTPRSGNTIYF
-,TRBV28,TRBJ2-7,TRBD2,TGTGCCAGCAGTCCCCACCGGGAGGTCGACGAGCAGTACTTC,CASSPHREVDEQYF
-,TRBV6-5,TRBJ2-7,TRBD1,TGTGCCAGCAGCAAAGGTTGGACAGGGGTAGACGAGCAGTACTTC,CASSKGWTGVDEQYF
-,TRBV5-4,TRBJ2-7,TRBD2,TGTGCCAGCAGCTTGGGGGGCGGGGGACTACAAAACTCCTACGAGCAGTACTTC,CASSLGGGGLQNSYEQYF
-,TRBV9,TRBJ1-6,-,TGTGCCAGCAGCGTAGGCATGTTGGATTCACCCCTCCACTTT,CASSVGMLDSPLHF
-,TRBV29-1,TRBJ2-7,-,TGCAGCGTTCGGGATTTCGAGCAGTACTTC,CSVRDFEQYF
-,TRBV19,TRBJ2-6,-,TGTGCCAGTAGAGGGGTTACGTCTGGGGCCAACGTCCTGACTTTC,CASRGVTSGANVLTF
-,TRBV4-3,TRBJ2-5,TRBD2,TGCGCCAGCAGCCAAGAGACCGTACTAGCGGGGGGTGGAGAGACCCAGTACTTC,CASSQETVLAGGGETQYF
few,TRBV2,TRBJ2-3,-,TGTGCCAGCAGTGATTTGGTGGGGGCATACCGCCGAGATACGCAGTATTTT,CASSDLVGAYRRDTQYF
-,TRBV6-5,TRBJ1-3,-,TGTGCCAGCAGTTACGGCTACACCATATATTTT,CASSYGYTIYF
few,TRBV5-4,TRBJ1-2,-,TGTGCCAGCAGCTTGGACAGGGAGGATGGCTACACCTTC,CASSLDREDGYTF
-,TRBV30,TRBJ2-7,TRBD2,TGTGCCTGGACTACGGGACTAGGTTACGAGCAGTACTTC,CAWTTGLGYEQYF
few,TRBV19,TRBJ2-5,TRBD2,TGTGCCAGTAGGGAACTAGCGGGGGGGCGAGAGACCCAGTACTTC,CASRELAGGRETQYF
-,TRBV19,TRBJ2-7,TRBD1,TGTGCCAGTAGACCTGGACAGGGGTCCTCCTACGAGCAGTACTTC,CASRPGQGSSYEQYF
-,TRBV6-5,TRBJ1-2,-,TGTGCCAGCAGTTACTCCCGCGAGAACTATGGCTACACCTTC,CASSYSRENYGYTF
few,TRBV28,TRBJ1-2,-,TGTGCCAGCAGTTTGGGAACTACTAACTATGGCTACACCTTC,CASSLGTTNYGYTF
-,TRBV5-4,TRBJ1-2,-,TGTGCCAGCAGCTTGGAGGTCAGGGGCGATGGCTACACCTTC,CASSLEVRGDGYTF
-,TRBV4-3,TRBJ2-3,-,TGCGCCAGCAGCCTTGGACAGAGTGACACAGATACGCAGTATTTT,CASSLGQSDTDTQYF
-,TRBV5-4,TRBJ1-5,-,TGTGCCAGCAGCTTGGAGCCACGGGGGGATCAGCCCCAGCATTTT,CASSLEPRGDQPQHF